These T cell receptor beta chains were read from a single sample in a study of cytomegalovirus exposure and HLA in healthy donors. The repertoire was sequenced with immunoSEQ multiplex PCR; TCRdb's copy has only in-frame clones and lacks some. Among about 160,000 clones listed, about 71% were seen once. Sequencing input: PBMCs. The receptors shown here come from a woman under 40 in good health and CMV-seronegative. The CDR3 runs from the conserved cysteine through the conserved F or W. D genes are given only for firm matches. Size is omitted from some rows. Given values are once, few, many or a class for expanded clones.

v_gene	abundance	d_gene	j_gene	CDR3nt	CDR3aa
TRBV2	once	.	TRBJ2-5	TGTGCCAGCAGTGTGGAGGCAGTCGAGACCCAGTACTTC	CASSVEAVETQYF
TRBV6-1	.	.	TRBJ1-5	TGTGCCAGCAGTGAATGGAGTTATCAGCCCCAGCATTTT	CASSEWSYQPQHF
TRBV25-1	.	.	TRBJ1-2	TGTGCCAGCAGTGAAAAGCTAGCAGTCAGTGGCTACACCTTC	CASSEKLAVSGYTF
TRBV7-9	.	TRBD1	TRBJ2-4	TGTGCCAGCAGCCCCCTGGGACAGGGGGCCAAAAACATTCAGTACTTC	CASSPLGQGAKNIQYF
TRBV18	.	TRBD1	TRBJ1-4	TGTGCCAGCTCAAAAGCAAGGGGGCCGACTAATGAAAAACTGTTTTTT	CASSKARGPTNEKLFF
TRBV5-1	.	.	TRBJ2-7	TGCGCCAGCAGCTTGATGGCAGGGGACTACGAGCAGTACTTC	CASSLMAGDYEQYF
TRBV5-6	.	.	TRBJ1-4	TGTGCCAGCAGGTCAGGGAGGACTAATGAAAAACTGTTTTTT	CASRSGRTNEKLFF
TRBV20-1	.	.	TRBJ2-5	TGCAGTGCTAGACAGGGTGAGACCCAGTACTTC	CSARQGETQYF
TRBV7-8	.	TRBD2	TRBJ2-1	TGTGCCAGCAGCCCCCGACTAGCAGGCAATGAGCAGTTCTTC	CASSPRLAGNEQFF
TRBV7-2	.	.	TRBJ1-1	TGTGCCAGCAGCTTACCAGGGCTGAACACTGAAGCTTTCTTT	CASSLPGLNTEAFF
TRBV20-1	.	.	TRBJ1-2	TGCAGTGCCCCCGGGGACTATGGCTACACCTTC	CSAPGDYGYTF